This record looks at one T cell receptor (beta chain) sequence and its context. The antigen is undetermined. TCRdb passed the RT-PCR reads through MiXCR, listing each CDR3 protein once. The table includes a few hundred thousand distinct CDR3 sequences, less than 15% detected once. These data originate in a study of response to subunit inactivated influenza vaccine. Study-level points and caveats: Researchers suggested that each seasonal influenza vaccination recruits few new T cells.

V lost 1 base to trimming and J lost 8 bases, with 12 bases between them. CDR3 length: 14 residues. The germline V gene has CDR1 MGHDK and CDR2 SYGVNS. The clonotype comes from a man between 45 and 60 years old who received an inactivated influenza vaccine. The genes are TRBV25-1 and TRBJ2-1; D tentatively reads TRBD1 or TRBD2 (6 bases each). This specimen consisted of PBMCs from blood, obtained less than 13 days after vaccination. CDR3 sequence (DNA): TGTGCCAGCAGTGAATGGGGGGCCGGGGATGAGCAGTTCTTC. As protein: CASSEWGAGDEQFF.